What follows are 27 T cell receptor beta chains derived from one specimen sequenced in a study of blood T cells in healthy people across ages. Primed by a sample-barcoded 5' primer and a J-beta primer mix, a second PCR proceeded for about 7 to 12 cycles. TCRdb itself ran the 5' RACE reads through MiXCR, one entry per CDR3 protein. Seen here are 1.5 million to 2 million distinct CDR3 sequences, approximately 30% observed once, and the top ten hold roughly 8.2%. Sequencing input: blood. These receptors originate from a woman aged 30 to 39 in good health.

The chain employs TRBV5-1 and TRBJ2-3; 7 bases are a match to TRBD2. Germline V CDR1 and CDR2: SGHRS, YFSETQ. The CDR3 length is 16 residues. Trimming cost V 0 bases and J 6 bases; bases outside gene matches: 10. The CDR3 sequence: CASSLEASGSWDTQYF. The DNA of the CDR3 is TGCGCCAGCAGCTTGGAGGCTAGCGGCAGTTGGGATACGCAGTATTTT.

The rearrangement links TRBV20-1 to TRBJ2-7; TRBD2 matches at 8 bases. The CDR3 loop spans 11 amino acids. Trimming at V came to 6 bases and at J to 5 bases, leaving 3 bases not matched to a gene. Germline V gene data show CDR1 as DFQATT and CDR2 as SNEGSKA (reference sequence). CDR3: CSAISGDEQYF. As DNA, the CDR3 is TGCAGTGCCATTAGCGGGGACGAGCAGTACTTC.

The rearrangement uses TRBV5-1 and TRBJ2-4; D might be TRBD1 or TRBD2, each matching 5 bases. The CDR3 loop spans 15 amino acids. V shed 0 bases and J shed 6 bases, with 13 bases lying between them. CDR1 is SGHRS and CDR2 is YFSETQ in the germline V gene. CDR3 DNA sequence: TGCGCCAGCAGCTTGGCGGACCGGGGCAGAAACATTCAGTACTTC. This translates into CASSLADRGRNIQYF.

This clonotype has just a few counts. CDR3 DNA sequence: TGTGCCAGCTCACCAAATGGCCAGGGGTCGGGGACTGAAGCTTTCTTT. Residues: CASSPNGQGSGTEAFF. V and J are TRBV18 and TRBJ1-1; possible D gene TRBD1, 6 bases. Deletions cut 2 bases from V and 5 bases from J, with 18 bases between. Germline V gives CDR1 KGHSH, CDR2 LQKENI. The CDR3 runs to 16 residues.

The chain recombines TRBV12-3 or TRBV12-4 with TRBJ2-1; D gene uncertain. V gave up 2 bases and J gave up 5 bases, with 13 bases separating them. The CDR3 has 15 residues. Here the CDR3 DNA reads TGTGCCAGCAGTTTAAACGGATTGGCCGACAATGAGCAGTTCTTC. Its protein product is CASSLNGLADNEQFF.

The chain uses TRBV2 and TRBJ1-5; TRBD1 matches at 7 bases. Trimming took 7 bases from V and 7 from J; bases not matched to a gene: 10. Germline assignment: CDR1 SNHLY and CDR2 FYNNEI. This CDR3 has 14 amino acids. The CDR3 sequence is CASTDRVGSQPQHF. In DNA form, the CDR3 reads TGTGCCAGCACCGACAGGGTCGGGAGCCAGCCCCAGCATTTT.

On this clonotype: Just one base apart from a much larger clone, this may be a read error. This chain joins TRBV29-1 and TRBJ2-1; a possible D gene is TRBD1 (6 bases). This CDR3 is 14 amino acids long. Germline CDR1 SQVTM, CDR2 ANQGSEA. The germline V and J ends were trimmed by 5 bases and 3 bases, with 14 bases remaining between them. The CDR3 DNA follows: TGCAGCGTTTTTGGGAAGACAGGCTACAATGAGCAGTTCTTC. It specifies CSVFGKTGYNEQFF.

The gene calls are TRBV21-1 and TRBJ1-5. TRBV21-1 represents a pseudogene. The CDR3 runs to 17 residues. CDR3 in amino acids: CASSPGTRTGGNQPQHF. The CDR3 nucleotides read TGTGCCAGCAGCCCCGGAACCCGGACGGGCGGGAATCAGCCCCAGCATTTT.

The sample holds a few counts of this clonotype. This chain links TRBV13 with TRBJ2-4, with TRBD2 identical over 7 bases. The J segment lost 6 bases and the V segment lost 2 bases, leaving 4 bases of the junction unmatched. CDR1 and CDR2 (germline): PRHDT, FYEKMQ (reference sequence). CDR3 length: 14 amino acids. The CDR3 loop reads CASSLRGGGNIQYF. DNA for the CDR3: TGTGCCAGCAGCTTACGGGGCGGGGGAAACATTCAGTACTTC.

This rearrangement joins TRBV21-1 to TRBJ2-5. TRBV21-1 is given as a pseudogene. The CDR3 is 14 residues long. CDR3 loop: CASRVQGDQETQYF. The CDR3 nucleotides read TGTGCCAGCAGGGTCCAGGGGGACCAAGAGACCCAGTACTTC.

This clonotype was counted between two and nine times. The chain joins TRBV6-6 to TRBJ2-3, with TRBD2 matching 7 bases. Germline V CDR1 and CDR2: MNHNY, SVGAGI (reference sequence). The CDR3 has 16 residues. After removal of 2 bases from V and 2 bases from J, the junction contained 7 bases not matched to a gene. CDR3 in amino acids: CASSYDPSGVTDTQYF. The CDR3 bases are TGTGCCAGCAGTTACGACCCTAGCGGAGTCACAGATACGCAGTATTTT.

This clonotype was observed a handful of times. The V gene is TRBV6-5, the J gene TRBJ2-3, with 7 bases that match TRBD1. V was pared by 3 bases and J by 2 bases, with 11 bases of the junction left unmatched. This CDR3 comprises 17 residues. The germline CDR1 and CDR2 sequences are MNHEY and SVGAGI. CDR3 in DNA: TGTGCCAGCAGTTATACCGCCGGGACAGCCATCACAGATACGCAGTATTTT. Amino acids: CASSYTAGTAITDTQYF.

The rearrangement links TRBV7-2 to TRBJ2-3, with 8 bases matching TRBD1. Germline V gene lookup returns CDR1 SGHTA and CDR2 FQGNSA. The CDR3 runs to 19 residues. The trim removed 4 bases at V and 0 bases at J, leaving 15 bases unmatched. The CDR3 spells CASSSPADRVSSSTDTQYF. DNA for the CDR3: TGTGCCAGCAGCTCCCCCGCGGACAGGGTATCTTCTAGCACAGATACGCAGTATTTT.

The chain carries TRBV5-1 and TRBJ1-6; D gene uncertain. The CDR3 is 14 residues long. V lost 0 bases, J lost 8 bases, and 9 bases lay in between. Germline CDR1 is SGHRS and CDR2 is YFSETQ. The chain's CDR3 is CASSLGLSDSPLHF. The CDR3 nucleotides are TGCGCCAGCAGCTTGGGACTATCAGATTCACCCCTCCACTTT.

The V gene is TRBV6-6, the J gene TRBJ1-2; the D gene is possibly TRBD1 (6 bases). The germline CDR1 and CDR2 sequences are MNHNY and SVGAGI (reference sequence). The germline V and J ends were trimmed by 6 bases and 8 bases, with 10 bases remaining between them. The CDR3 is 11 amino acids. The CDR3 nucleotides read TGTGCCAGCAGGGCAGGGGAGGGCTACACCTTC. Residues: CASRAGEGYTF.

This clonotype was found a few times. V gene TRBV27 combines with J gene TRBJ2-3, with TRBD1 matching over 9 bases. The V and J ends lost 6 bases and 3 bases, in that order; junction bases with no gene match: 4. CDR1 MNHEY and CDR2 SMNVEV come from the germline V gene (reference sequence). This CDR3 region has 14 residues. The CDR3 DNA reads as TGTGCCAGCAGGAGGACAGGGGCAACAGATACGCAGTATTTT. Translation: CASRRTGATDTQYF.

In its sample, this clonotype was seen a few times. V gene TRBV6-5 combines with J gene TRBJ2-7; D perhaps matches TRBD1 (7 bases). The V and J ends lost 0 bases and 2 bases respectively, with 20 bases between them. CDR3 length equals 18 residues. In germline, CDR1 is MNHEY, CDR2 SVGAGI. The CDR3 protein is CASSYSARDSIAAYEQYF. The CDR3 DNA sequence: TGTGCCAGCAGTTACTCAGCCAGGGACAGTATAGCGGCCTACGAGCAGTACTTC.

About this clonotype itself: The germline gene is not matched at one end of the junction; a read error may be the cause. The chain links TRBV24-1 to TRBJ2-1; 7 bases agree with TRBD1. Germline CDR1 reads KGHDR; CDR2 reads SFDVKD. The length of the CDR3 is 16 residues. The CDR3 reads CTTSDTRGRSYNEQFF. CDR3 sequence (DNA): TGTACCACCAGTGATACGAGGGGGCGGTCGTACAATGAGCAGTTCTTC.

The CDR3 region is CASSPGGGDSNTEAFF. CDR3 DNA sequence: TGCGCCAGCAGCCCGGGTGGAGGGGATTCGAACACTGAAGCTTTCTTT. The gene calls are TRBV5-1 and TRBJ1-1; D might be TRBD1 (5 bases). CDR3 length equals 16 residues. Germline V gene sequence: CDR1 SGHRS, CDR2 YFSETQ. V was cut by 4 bases and J by 1 base, with 17 bases left in between.

This clonotype was found a few times. The J gene is TRBJ2-1, the V gene TRBV12-3 or TRBV12-4; tentative D call: TRBD2 (5 bases). The length of the CDR3 is 12 residues. V was clipped by 3 bases and J by 11 bases, with 11 bases between them. The CDR3 loop is CASSLRESKQFF. CDR3 in DNA: TGTGCCAGCAGTTTGAGGGAGAGCAAGCAGTTCTTC.

This clonotype was seen only a few times. A junction end diverges from the germline sequence, so it may reflect a read error. The chain uses TRBV12-3 or TRBV12-4 and TRBJ2-1, with 7 bases aligning to TRBD2. CDR3 length: 18 residues. CDR3: CAGRLPRDYRRSYNEQFF. Written as DNA, the CDR3 is TGTGCCGGCAGGCTCCCCCGGGACTACAGAAGATCCTACAATGAGCAGTTCTTC.

This chain links TRBV6-2 or TRBV6-3 with TRBJ1-5; D gene unclear. Per germline, CDR1 MNHEY and CDR2 SVGEGT. This CDR3 spans 14 amino acids. Trimming pared 3 bases from V and 2 bases from J, leaving 8 bases between. The CDR3 here is CASSYQVGNQPQHF. CDR3 bases: TGTGCCAGCAGTTATCAAGTGGGCAATCAGCCCCAGCATTTT.

This clonotype was found many times. The chain carries TRBV29-1 and TRBJ2-5, with D maybe TRBD2 (7 bases). The CDR3 has 15 amino acids. V dropped 0 bases and J dropped 7 bases, with 18 bases sitting between them. The germline V gene has CDR1 SQVTM and CDR2 ANQGSEA. The DNA of the CDR3 is TGCAGCGTTGAAGAAAGACTAGCCGGGGGCGGGACCCAGTACTTC. It translates to CSVEERLAGGGTQYF.

V is TRBV9 and J is TRBJ1-4; the match to TRBD1 covers 9 bases. The CDR3 sequence is 16 residues long. The germline gives CDR1 SGDLS, CDR2 YYNGEE. Losses at the gene ends were 3 bases for V and 6 bases for J; bases not matched to a gene: 9. CDR3 nucleotide sequence: TGTGCCAGCAGCGCTAACTTCGGGGACAGGGATGAAAAACTGTTTTTT. It yields the protein CASSANFGDRDEKLFF.

There are a few counts of this clonotype. J is TRBJ2-5 and V is TRBV20-1; 8 bases agree with TRBD1. The ends lost 0 bases at V and 5 bases at J; junction bases unmatched: 5. Per the germline V gene, CDR1 is DFQATT and CDR2 is SNEGSKA (reference sequence). This CDR3 contains 14 residues. The CDR3, as DNA: TGCAGTGCTAGAGATTCCAGGGGGCGGGAGACCCAGTACTTC. Its translation is CSARDSRGRETQYF.

V usage is TRBV20-1 and J usage is TRBJ2-1, with 11 bases lining up with TRBD2. The CDR3 is 15 residues long. CDR1 DFQATT and CDR2 SNEGSKA come from the germline V gene (reference sequence). J was trimmed by 4 bases and V by 0 bases; bases with no gene match: 2. The CDR3 nucleotides read TGCAGTGCTAGAGAAGCTAGCGGGGGGTACAATGAGCAGTTCTTC. It translates to CSAREASGGYNEQFF.

This clonotype was found a few times. The V and J genes are TRBV5-1 and TRBJ2-3; a possible D gene is TRBD2 (6 bases). The CDR3 contains 16 residues. Trimming stripped 4 bases from V and 0 bases from J, with 15 bases between. Germline assignment: CDR1 SGHRS and CDR2 YFSETQ. The CDR3 DNA reads TGCGCCAGCAGCCCGGACGCGGGGCGTAGCACAGATACGCAGTATTTT. It is translated as CASSPDAGRSTDTQYF.